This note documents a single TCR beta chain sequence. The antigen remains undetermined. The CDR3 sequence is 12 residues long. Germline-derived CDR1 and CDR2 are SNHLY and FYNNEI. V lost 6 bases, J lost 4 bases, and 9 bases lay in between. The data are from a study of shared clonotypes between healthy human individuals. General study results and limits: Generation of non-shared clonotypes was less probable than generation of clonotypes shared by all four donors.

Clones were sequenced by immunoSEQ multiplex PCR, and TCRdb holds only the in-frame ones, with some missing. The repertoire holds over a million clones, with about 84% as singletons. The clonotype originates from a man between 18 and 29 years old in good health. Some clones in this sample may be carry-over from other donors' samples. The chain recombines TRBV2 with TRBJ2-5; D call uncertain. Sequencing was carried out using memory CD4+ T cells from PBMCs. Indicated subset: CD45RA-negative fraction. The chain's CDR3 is CASRVIGETQYF. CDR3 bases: TGTGCCAGCAGGGTAATCGGAGAGACCCAGTACTTC.